The sequence of this T cell receptor beta chain was determined in a study of OX40 agonist ivuxolimab in advanced cancers. Study-wide context: Ivuxolimab, which targeted the costimulatory receptor OX40 (CD134), was an agonistic, fully human IgG2 monoclonal antibody. Intravenous ivuxolimab was administered to patients every 2 weeks at six dose levels: 0.01, 0.1, 0.3, 1.5, 3 and 10 mg/kg. Among the roughly 52 dose-escalation patients, about 19 had hepatocellular carcinoma, approximately 15 melanoma, 9 renal cell carcinoma and 9 head and neck cancer. The dose-escalation cohort was about 83% male with a mean age of roughly 62 years, ranging from roughly 23 to 79. Prior anti-PD-1, anti-PD-L1 or anti-CTLA-4 therapy was permitted, and checkpoint inhibitors had been received by approximately 39% of dose-escalation patients. Partial responses occurred in three dose-escalation patients, of whom one had hepatocellular carcinoma and two had cutaneous melanoma. Peripheral TCRbeta sequencing was intended to test whether TCR sequence diversity was altered and clonal T-cell expansion was caused by ivuxolimab. The paper covers the monotherapy dose-escalation part of the phase I ivuxolimab trial, which included N of about 50 patients.

Genomic DNA was isolated from the sorted cells so that the TCRbeta CDR3 region could be sequenced. The immunoSEQ Assay was used for sequencing of TCRbeta CDR3 regions. What TCRdb holds here is the immuneACCESS table cut down to in-frame rearrangements. Part of the clones is not present; checked against another copy, under half of the missing clones reflect an unresolved V gene, and the others are unexplained. The table for this sample lists some 70,000 clones; 80% of them were counted only once. In total, the top ten clones hold 8.2% of the sample. General findings and caveats noted by the study authors: The antigen specificity of the peripheral T cells that underwent clonal expansion was not determined. Clonal expansion of both CD4+ and CD8+ blood T cells was observed from baseline to week 6 at doses 0.1 to 3.0 mg/kg. After ivuxolimab, more expanded clones were found on average in CD8+ T cells than in CD4+ T cells. Low levels of normalized T-cell clonal expansion were also shown by some nonresponding patients. In partial responders in the 0.1-3.0 mg/kg groups, normalized peripheral clonal expansion was found to be among the lowest, especially among CD8+ T cells.

Relative to germline, V is missing 4 bases and J is missing 5 bases, with 7 bases of the junction outside any gene match. CDR1 and CDR2 (MNHEY, SVGAGI) derive from the germline V gene. The CDR3 starts with the cysteine, ends with the phenylalanine, and has 15 residues. CDR3 DNA is the only sequence kept; it has 45 bases, read in frame from the first base. This clone was found a few times. Its recognized antigen is unknown. No qualities accompany the bases; no much larger clone lies one base away. Patients with autoimmune disease history or receiving systemic immunosuppression were excluded from the trial. Peripheral blood for TCR sequencing was collected from all dose cohorts at baseline, on cycle 4 day 1, and on cycle 7 day 1. Samples were obtained from an open-label, multicenter, first-in-human phase I dose-escalation trial of ivuxolimab. The trial enrolled adults with locally advanced or metastatic head and neck squamous cell, hepatocellular, melanoma or renal cell carcinoma. Before TCR sequencing, CD4+ and CD8+ T cells were separately sorted from peripheral blood.

The sample consisted of CD4+ or CD8+ T cells sorted from blood, taken in a trial of the OX40 agonist ivuxolimab. This chain is built from TRBV6-5 and TRBJ2-1, with TRBD2 identical over 8 junction bases. This sequence originates from an adult with an advanced solid tumor such as melanoma, head and neck, liver or kidney cancer. The DNA reads as follows: TGTGCCAGCAGTTCCCCGGGACTAGGTAACAATGAGCAGTTCTTC. This translates into CASSSPGLGNNEQFF.